The next 10 T cell receptor beta chains were all read from a single sample in a study of T cell responses to AZD1222 COVID-19 vaccine. Sequencing used immunoSEQ multiplex PCR; TCRdb keeps in-frame clones, though not all of them. This table holds some 81,000 clones, just over 90% found once. The starting material was peripheral blood, obtained 28 days after the second AZD1222 dose. The receptors derive from an adult who received the AZD1222 COVID-19 vaccine.

The rearrangement links TRBV18 to TRBJ1-5; 8 bases are a match to TRBD1. This CDR3 contains 14 residues. V shed 3 bases and J 6 bases; nucleotides not matched to a gene: 4. Looked up from germline, CDR1 is KGHSH and CDR2 is LQKENI. The CDR3 is CASSPGQGSQPQHF. The CDR3 DNA follows: TGTGCCAGCTCACCCGGACAGGGCAGTCAGCCCCAGCATTTT.

This clone appeared once. The rearrangement links TRBV7-2 to TRBJ1-3; the D gene is possibly TRBD1 (6 bases). V gave up 4 bases and J gave up 0 bases, with 13 bases separating them. The CDR3 is 16 residues long. The germline V gene has CDR1 SGHTA and CDR2 FQGNSA. Written as DNA, the CDR3 is TGTGCCAGCAGCTCACACGGACAGCACTCTGGAAACACCATATATTTT. Amino acids: CASSSHGQHSGNTIYF.

The gene calls are TRBV18 and TRBJ2-3; 7 bases match TRBD1. V gave up 2 bases and J gave up 6 bases; unmatched junction bases: 5. CDR3 length equals 14 residues. Germline CDR1 KGHSH, CDR2 LQKENI. CDR3 sequence: CASSPDDRADTQYF. In nucleotides, the CDR3 is TGTGCCAGCTCACCAGACGACAGGGCCGATACGCAGTATTTT.

This chain connects TRBV5-4 to TRBJ2-1, with a possible D match to TRBD2 (5 bases). This CDR3 region has 15 residues. Germline loops: CDR1 SGHNT, CDR2 YYREEE (reference sequence). V was trimmed by 4 bases and J by 8 bases, leaving 19 bases between them. The CDR3 nucleotides read TGTGCCAGCAGCCTCAAAAGGACTTCTGGGGATGAGCAGTTCTTC. Translation: CASSLKRTSGDEQFF.

This clone was seen a few times. CDR3 residues: CASSFNRAGTSTDTQYF. Written as DNA, the CDR3 is TGTGCCAGCAGCTTCAACCGAGCGGGAACTAGCACAGATACGCAGTATTTT. The chain is built from TRBV7-9 and TRBJ2-3, with 7 bases fitting TRBD2. The CDR3 sequence is 17 residues long. Trimming took 3 bases from V and 0 from J; bases not matched to a gene: 9. The germline V gene has CDR1 SEHNR and CDR2 FQNEAQ (reference sequence).

V usage is TRBV5-1 and J usage is TRBJ2-3; D is ambiguous. The CDR3 runs 12 residues. Germline V gene sequence: CDR1 SGHRS, CDR2 YFSETQ. Trimming shortened V by 4 bases and J by 5 bases, and 8 bases separated the two germline ends. CDR3 sequence: CASSTQRDTQYF. In DNA, the CDR3 is TGCGCCAGCAGCACCCAGCGAGATACGCAGTATTTT.

The V call is TRBV2, the J call TRBJ2-3; maybe TRBD2 (6 bases). Germline V gene lookup returns CDR1 SNHLY and CDR2 FYNNEI. Trimming removed 4 bases from V and 3 bases from J, with 17 bases in between. The CDR3 contains 16 residues. Here the CDR3 reads CASSGSLALATDTQYF. CDR3 nucleotides: TGTGCCAGCAGTGGGTCACTAGCCCTAGCAACAGATACGCAGTATTTT.

The chain combines TRBV11-2 with TRBJ1-2, with a possible D match to TRBD1 (6 bases). V shed 5 bases and J shed 4 bases, with 17 bases lying between them. The CDR3 runs to 15 residues. From germline, CDR1 is SGHAT and CDR2 FQNNGV. CDR3: CASSPQLGAAYGYTF. In DNA form, the CDR3 reads TGTGCCAGCAGCCCACAACTGGGGGCCGCCTATGGCTACACCTTC.

Turning to this clone: A junction end diverges from the germline sequence, so it may reflect a read error. The chain has TRBV7-7 and TRBJ1-5; D is unresolved. This CDR3 is built from 13 residues. Germline CDR1 SSHAT, CDR2 FNYEAQ (reference sequence). The DNA of the CDR3 is TGTGCTAGCAGCTTAACAGACAATCAGCCCCAGCATTTT. Its translation: CASSLTDNQPQHF.

The J gene is TRBJ2-1, the V gene TRBV14; no clear D. CDR3 size: 13 residues. Germline V gene lookup returns CDR1 SGHDN and CDR2 FVKESK. Trimming took off 1 base at V and 9 bases at J, with 10 bases between the two ends. CDR3 DNA: TGTGCCAGCAGCCAAGGCTCTGTCCGTGAGCAGTTCTTC. Its translation is CASSQGSVREQFF.